This T cell receptor beta chain comes out of a study of T cells after yellow fever vaccination. Broader study findings: Repertoires sorted by FACS could include abundant clonotypes that are contaminants from the bulk population. Reappearance after the booster was seen for most primary-vaccination clones, at 96% CD4 and around 88% CD8. The secondary response peaked faster, at day 5 versus 15, but was weaker.

5'RACE template switching produced TCR cDNA carrying a universal primer site and UMIs. Using its own MiXCR run on the 5' RACE reads, TCRdb lists one record per CDR3 protein. This table holds nearly 70,000 distinct CDR3 sequences, just over 6.5% found once. This clonotype has a handful of counts. Its matching antigen is unknown. Germline assignment: CDR1 SEHNR and CDR2 FQNEAQ (reference sequence). The CDR3 totals 14 residues. V was pared by 5 bases and J by 5 bases, with 13 bases between. The rearrangement uses TRBV7-9 and TRBJ2-1; D is uncertain. The receptor comes from a man between 18 and 29 years old who received the YFV17D yellow fever vaccine. Sequenced here: CD8+ T cells sorted from PBMCs, sampled more than 40 days after the first yellow fever vaccination. CDR3 residues: CASSPGLLHNEQFF. The CDR3 coding sequence is TGTGCCAGCAGCCCCGGGCTCCTGCACAATGAGCAGTTCTTC.